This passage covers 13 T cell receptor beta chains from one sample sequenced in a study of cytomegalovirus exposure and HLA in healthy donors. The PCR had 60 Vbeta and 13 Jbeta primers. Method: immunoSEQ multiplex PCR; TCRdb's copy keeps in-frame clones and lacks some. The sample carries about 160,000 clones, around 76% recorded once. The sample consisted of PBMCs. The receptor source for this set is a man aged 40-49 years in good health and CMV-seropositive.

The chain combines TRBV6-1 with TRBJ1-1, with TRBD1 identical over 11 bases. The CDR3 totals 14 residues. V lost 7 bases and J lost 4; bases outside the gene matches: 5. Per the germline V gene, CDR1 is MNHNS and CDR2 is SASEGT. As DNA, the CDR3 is TGTGCCAGCATCGGACAGGGGGCTTCCACTGAAGCTTTCTTT. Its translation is CASIGQGASTEAFF.

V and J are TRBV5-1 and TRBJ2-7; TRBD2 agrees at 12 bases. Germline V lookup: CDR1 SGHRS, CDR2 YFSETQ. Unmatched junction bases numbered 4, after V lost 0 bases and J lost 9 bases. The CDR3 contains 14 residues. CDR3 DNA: TGCGCCAGCAGCTTGGAACTAGCGGGGGGACGGCAGTACTTC. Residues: CASSLELAGGRQYF.

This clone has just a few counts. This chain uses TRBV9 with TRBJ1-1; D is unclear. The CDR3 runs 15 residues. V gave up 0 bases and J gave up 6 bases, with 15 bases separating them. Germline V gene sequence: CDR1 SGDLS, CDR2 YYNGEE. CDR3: CASSVGGSGMPEAFF. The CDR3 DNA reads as TGTGCCAGCAGCGTAGGAGGCAGCGGAATGCCTGAAGCTTTCTTT.

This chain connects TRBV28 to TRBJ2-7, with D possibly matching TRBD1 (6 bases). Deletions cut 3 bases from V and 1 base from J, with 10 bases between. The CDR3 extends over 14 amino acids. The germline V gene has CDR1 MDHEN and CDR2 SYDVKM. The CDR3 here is CASSLGTTSYEQYF. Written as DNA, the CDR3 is TGTGCCAGCAGTTTGGGGACAACTTCCTACGAGCAGTACTTC.

The CDR3 region has the DNA TGTGCCAGCAGCCCGTGGGGCCCCTTAGAGCAGTACTTC. It specifies CASSPWGPLEQYF. The chain combines TRBV27 with TRBJ2-7; TRBD1 might be the D (5 bases). The germline CDR1 and CDR2 sequences are MNHEY and SMNVEV (reference sequence). V lost 6 bases and J 7 bases, leaving 16 bases between the germline ends. The CDR3 extends over 13 amino acids.

CDR3 amino acids: CASSYSFRAFF. The CDR3 DNA reads as TGTGCCAGCAGTTACTCGTTTCGGGCTTTCTTT. The chain carries TRBV6-5 and TRBJ1-1, with D hard to call. CDR1 and CDR2 (germline): MNHEY, SVGAGI. The CDR3 runs 11 residues. V dropped 0 bases and J dropped 11 bases, with 7 bases sitting between them.

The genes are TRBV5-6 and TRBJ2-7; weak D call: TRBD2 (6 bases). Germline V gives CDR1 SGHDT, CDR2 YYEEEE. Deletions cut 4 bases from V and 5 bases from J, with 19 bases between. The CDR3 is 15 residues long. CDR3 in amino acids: CASSPWRGLPDEQYF. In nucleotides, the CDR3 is TGTGCCAGCAGCCCGTGGCGGGGCCTCCCGGACGAGCAGTACTTC.

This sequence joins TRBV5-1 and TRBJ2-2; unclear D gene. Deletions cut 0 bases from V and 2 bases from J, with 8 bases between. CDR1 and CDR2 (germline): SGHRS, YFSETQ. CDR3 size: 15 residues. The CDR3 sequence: CASSLEQTNTGELFF. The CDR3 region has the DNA TGCGCCAGCAGCTTGGAACAGACAAACACCGGGGAGCTGTTTTTT.

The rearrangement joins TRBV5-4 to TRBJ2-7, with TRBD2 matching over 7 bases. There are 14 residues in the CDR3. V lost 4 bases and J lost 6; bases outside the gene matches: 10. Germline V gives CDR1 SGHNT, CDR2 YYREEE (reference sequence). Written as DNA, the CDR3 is TGTGCCAGCAGCGTACCGGGGGGTGCTCTCGAGCAGTACTTC. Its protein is CASSVPGGALEQYF.

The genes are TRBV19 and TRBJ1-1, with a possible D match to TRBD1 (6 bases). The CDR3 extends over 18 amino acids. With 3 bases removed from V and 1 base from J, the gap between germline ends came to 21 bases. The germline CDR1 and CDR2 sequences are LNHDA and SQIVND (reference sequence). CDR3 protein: CASSIHKSGGWGNTEAFF. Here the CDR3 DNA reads TGTGCCAGTAGTATCCATAAGTCGGGGGGCTGGGGGAACACTGAAGCTTTCTTT.

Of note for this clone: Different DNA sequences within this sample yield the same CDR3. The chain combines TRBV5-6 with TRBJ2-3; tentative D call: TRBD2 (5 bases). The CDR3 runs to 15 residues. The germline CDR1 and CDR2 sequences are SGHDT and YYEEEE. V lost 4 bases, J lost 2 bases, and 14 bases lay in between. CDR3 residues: CASSPRTEHTDTQYF. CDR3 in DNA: TGTGCCAGCAGCCCCCGGACTGAACACACAGATACGCAGTATTTT.

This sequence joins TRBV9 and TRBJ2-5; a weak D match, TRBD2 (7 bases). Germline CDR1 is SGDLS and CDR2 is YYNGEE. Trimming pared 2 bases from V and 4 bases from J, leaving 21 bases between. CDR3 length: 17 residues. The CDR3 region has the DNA TGTGCCAGCAGCGTGAGCGGTCTAGCGGTGGGGGCAGAGACCCAGTACTTC. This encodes CASSVSGLAVGAETQYF.

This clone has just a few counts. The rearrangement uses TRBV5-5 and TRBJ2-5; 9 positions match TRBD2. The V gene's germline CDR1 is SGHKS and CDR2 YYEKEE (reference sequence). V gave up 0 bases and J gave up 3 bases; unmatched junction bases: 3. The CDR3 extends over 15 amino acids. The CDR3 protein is CASSLGGGAKETQYF. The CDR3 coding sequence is TGTGCCAGCAGCTTGGGCGGGGGGGCAAAAGAGACCCAGTACTTC.